This paragraph covers one T cell receptor (beta chain) sequence. The CDR3 runs 17 residues. CDR1 SGHKS and CDR2 YYEKEE come from the germline V gene (reference sequence). V lost 4 bases, J lost 4 bases, and 11 bases stayed unmatched. These data originate in a study of blood T cell repertoires in COVID-19. Profiling relied on immunoSEQ multiplex PCR, and the TCRdb table lists in-frame clones only, not all of them. The sample has under 200,000 clones, roughly 87% seen once. Sequenced material: PBMCs or T cells enriched from blood (not recorded which). The receptor was derived from a woman in her 50s who had recovered from COVID-19. The chain employs TRBV5-5 and TRBJ1-6; 7 nucleotides align to TRBD1. CDR3 bases: TGTGCCAGCAGCCCTCAGACAGGGCTAACTTATAATTCACCCCTCCACTTT. Amino acid sequence: CASSPQTGLTYNSPLHF.